This T cell receptor (beta chain) was recorded in a study of T cells in Graves' hyperthyroidism and ophthalmopathy (dated by TCRdb to between 2018 and 2020). For context, the study as a whole: Peripheral blood was collected at initial diagnosis, before any treatment. To identify distinguishing TCR V-J signatures, a discovery cohort of 100 patients was used, comprising some 43 with Graves' ophthalmopathy and 57 with stable Graves' hyperthyroidism. Prospective prediction of ophthalmopathy was tested in an independent validation cohort of 18 to 20 hyperthyroidism patients and 15 to 17 patients who later progressed to ophthalmopathy. The 100 or so discovery patients were randomly split 7:3 into training and test sets. In addition, the study compared T-cell repertoires in thyroid tissue and in blood from over 5 Graves' hyperthyroidism patients. Once sampling was done, hyperthyroidism patients were given methimazole at a starting dose of 30 mg daily, whereas ophthalmopathy patients were given high-dose intravenous methylprednisolone. TCR Vbeta CDR3 sequencing of some 140 peripheral blood samples (approximately 44 ophthalmopathy, approximately 80 hyperthyroidism and some 17 progressor patients) is reported in the paper.

The investigation overall reported the following: In validation, progression to ophthalmopathy was predicted by the model with nearly 71% sensitivity and under 85% specificity, a median of about 6.4 months before onset. Blood samples also contained most of the expanded thyroid clonotypes (frequency above 0.001), which suggests that blood repertoires may reflect thyroid immune responses. In cross-validation, a model built on a 13 V-J signature told ophthalmopathy apart from stable hyperthyroidism with about 90% sensitivity and about 81% specificity, and in testing the same model reached 80%/75%. Sample size was not statistically predetermined, and investigators were not blinded to group allocation.

Amplification of TCR beta CDR3 regions was carried out from RNA transcripts. The TCR CDR3 was subjected to a first round of RT-PCR using the HTBI primer set and the Qiagen OneStep RT-PCR kit. Libraries were constructed in a second round of multiplex PCR, after which size selection and purification were performed. The libraries were sequenced on an Illumina HiSeq2000 using paired-end 100 bp reads. On the authors' methods: SOAPnuke was used to process the raw data, with reads discarded if the reads contained adapters or uncalled bases, had a mean Phred below 15, or lacked an exact constant-primer or identifier match. High-quality paired reads were merged using COPE v1.2.5, and each unique nucleotide sequence was defined as a clonotype. Clonotypes were aligned to IMGT TRBV, TRBD and TRBJ reference segments using MiTCR v1.1. Analysis was restricted to V-J combinations with a frequency above 0.0001, which covered 99.2% of repertoires. The TCS score was defined as the ratio of F50 (clonal expansion) to E x V (chaos), calculated using BLOSUM62-based TCRdist between CDR3 peptides within each V-J. Welch's t-statistics and random forest reduced around 520 V-J features to roughly 13, which were used in a naive Bayes classifier (R e1071). Clones were called with MiXCR by TCRdb after fastp trimmed the public reads at Q25, and only in-frame beta chains were retained. Every CDR3 protein is listed once, alongside the most common genes and DNA of its rows. These V and J calls derive from TCRdb rather than the authors' analysis. The sample has some 460,000 distinct CDR3 sequences on record, around a sixth of them singletons. Roughly 15% of the sample lies in the top ten.

Based on the germline V gene (reference sequence), the CDR1 and CDR2 sequences are SEHNR and FQNEAQ. The CDR3, cysteine through phenylalanine, is 11 amino acids long. Just the 33-base CDR3 DNA is kept, in frame starting at base 1. V is clipped by 1 base and J by 10 bases, and the sequence between their germline boundaries is 7 bases long. As regards this clonotype: Its antigen is not yet known. The record has no base qualities; no much larger clone is one base away.

Graves' hyperthyroidism was defined as stable when no progression to ophthalmopathy occurred over 18 months of follow-up. The hyperthyroidism patients were between 18 and 65 years old and newly diagnosed, with a disease duration of less than 2 months. The study excluded patients with uncontrolled infections, other autoimmune diseases, pregnancy or lactation. Diagnoses relied on clinical symptoms, serum thyroxine and TRAb, thyroid ultrasound and orbital computed tomography. PBMCs were separated from 10 ml of fresh peripheral blood using Ficoll-Paque density gradient centrifugation. Total RNA was extracted with Trizol reagent, and quality was checked on an Agilent 2100 Bioanalyzer.

Sequenced: blood. This receptor was taken from a woman aged 18-29 years with Graves' hyperthyroidism. The chain uses TRBV7-9 and TRBJ1-1; too little of a D gene remains to name it. The CDR3: CASSLDALAFF. Here is the DNA: TGTGCCAGCAGCTTAGATGCGTTAGCTTTCTTT.